This TCR beta chain was obtained from a study of blood T cell repertoires in COVID-19 (dated by TCRdb to 2019 to 2021). Some background on the complete study: The collaborator samples originated in the United States, Italy and Spain and spanned the acute and convalescent phases of COVID-19. The prospective study material was composed of cDNA or gDNA derived from T cells, B-cell-depleted T cells, or PBMCs. Subjects who had been exposed to COVID-19, were actively infected with it, or had recovered from it provided the deeply sampled blood TCRbeta repertoires that made up the dataset. The repertoires were released in a freely available public database meant as a resource for research on the immune response to SARS-CoV-2. The samples were drawn from the first 160 participants of the ongoing ImmuneRACE study and from 1,254 subjects provided by 6 global collaborators. A de-identified subject ID, COVID-19 status, age in years and sex were almost always included in the sample metadata. Where HLA class I and class II types were available, the types were taken from metadata supplied by the sample provider, not from assay-based typing.

On the study overall, not on this receptor specifically: The quantity of clinical and demographic metadata differed by source and by participant and was supplied without curation.

Germline trimming amounts to 0 bases on V and 4 bases on J, with 10 as the count of junction bases outside the gene matches. The CDR3 runs 17 residues from the cysteine to the phenylalanine. The sequence is cut down to CDR3 DNA, 51 bases in frame from base 1. The germline V gene (reference sequence) provides CDR1 GTSNPN and CDR2 SVGIG. TCRbeta CDR3 regions were amplified from genomic DNA using the immunoSEQ Assay, a bias-controlled multiplex PCR. Processing in the source paper ran as follows. Nucleated cell counts per sample were estimated from amplification of reference gene primers within the assay. To quantify the absolute abundance of each unique TCRbeta CDR3 rearrangement, sequence reads were collapsed and filtered. For each sample, productive Simpson clonality was calculated as the square root of Simpson's diversity index across productive rearrangements. TCRdb stores this immuneACCESS table with in-frame sequences only. Part of the clones is absent; in the studies checked, under half of the shortfall reflects unresolved V genes, and no reason is known for the rest. V and J calls and clone size are those listed in that table; D and trimming were worked out from the DNA. In this sample the table shows roughly 150,000 clones, around 90% of which occur a single time. The ten largest clones take up 5% of the sample.

Each collaborating institution followed its own protocols to collect whole blood in K2EDTA tubes. For TCRbeta analysis, collaborators shipped samples in one of three forms: frozen whole blood, isolated PBMCs, or DNA extracted from either of those sample types. Points on this clone: No cognate antigen has been identified for it. No base-level quality is on record; no much larger clone is a single base apart.

Material: peripheral blood. This receptor was taken from a human donor in a cohort sampled during active COVID-19. The chain joins TRBV30 to TRBJ2-7, with 12 bases aligning to TRBD2. CDR3 reads: CAWSVLAGGPSGYEQYF. The nucleotides read TGTGCCTGGAGTGTGCTAGCGGGAGGGCCCTCTGGGTACGAGCAGTACTTC.